These 18 T cell receptor beta chains share one sample of origin, sequenced in a study of T cells expressing NK-cell markers. Using the 5' RACE reads, TCRdb records one entry per CDR3 protein without DNA. The sample includes about 390,000 distinct CDR3 sequences. The sequenced sample consisted of blood T cells: a sorted CD56 or NKG2C T cell subset, CD4+ or CD8+ T cells, or bulk PBMC T cells (not recorded which). The origin of the receptors is a woman between 50 and 59 years old in good health.

The genes are TRBV12-3 or TRBV12-4 and TRBJ2-3; TCRdb proposes TRBD2, but this gene call is untestable without DNA. This CDR3 spans 17 amino acids. CDR3: CASSSNRDWSRADTQYF.

The V gene is TRBV27, the J gene TRBJ2-2; TCRdb designates TRBD2, a call that cannot be tested without DNA. Per the germline V gene, CDR1 is MNHEY and CDR2 is SMNVEV (reference sequence). The CDR3 consists of 12 residues. CDR3 protein: CASGLITGELFF.

The V gene is TRBV12-3 or TRBV12-4, the J gene TRBJ2-2; TCRdb's D call, TRBD2, is unchecked because there is no DNA. There are 16 residues in the CDR3. The CDR3 loop reads CASSLGAGGRTGELFF.

The CDR3 loop reads CASSSGSEDNEQFF. This chain links TRBV6-5 with TRBJ2-1; the D gene TCRdb calls, TRBD2, cannot be checked with no DNA. Germline V gene lookup returns CDR1 MNHEY and CDR2 SVGAGI. This CDR3 has 14 amino acids.

The chain uses TRBV5-1 and TRBJ2-3; absent DNA, TCRdb's TRBD2 call cannot be checked. Germline lookup yields CDR1 SGHRS and CDR2 YFSETQ. CDR3 length: 11 residues. The CDR3 sequence is CASRQGLATIF.

The chain combines TRBV6-1 with TRBJ2-6. Germline CDR1 MNHNS, CDR2 SASEGT. The CDR3 is 13 amino acids. The CDR3 loop reads CASRSQGTNVLTF.

J is TRBJ2-1 and V is TRBV30; with no DNA, the TCRdb D assignment of TRBD1 cannot be verified. Germline V gene lookup returns CDR1 GTSNPN and CDR2 SVGIG (reference sequence). The CDR3 sequence is 11 residues long. The CDR3 region is CAWRGERWEFF.

The chain combines TRBV5-5 with TRBJ2-1; TCRdb outputs TRBD2, but without DNA this stays unchecked. The CDR3 is 16 residues long. Germline CDR1 reads SGHKS; CDR2 reads YYEKEE (reference sequence). Here the CDR3 reads CASSGGGTSSHNEQFF.

This chain links TRBV5-4 with TRBJ2-2. The CDR3 contains 13 residues. Germline-derived CDR1 and CDR2 are SGHNT and YYREEE (reference sequence). The CDR3 loop is CASSWKLSGELFF.

This chain links TRBV5-1 with TRBJ2-1; TCRdb's D call, TRBD1, is unchecked because there is no DNA. The germline V gene encodes CDR1 SGHRS and CDR2 YFSETQ. This CDR3 is built from 16 residues. This CDR3 reads CASSLGGRGYYNEQFF.

This chain links TRBV25-1 with TRBJ2-7. The CDR3 sequence is 14 residues long. The germline CDR1 and CDR2 sequences are MGHDK and SYGVNS. The CDR3 sequence is CASSESGSTYEQYF.

V usage is TRBV27 and J usage is TRBJ2-3; absent DNA, TCRdb's TRBD1 call cannot be checked. This CDR3 contains 16 residues. In germline, CDR1 is MNHEY, CDR2 SMNVEV (reference sequence). The CDR3 protein is CASSAPTGVVTDTQYF.

The chain is built from TRBV7-8 and TRBJ2-5; TCRdb names TRBD1, which stays unverified in the absence of DNA. The CDR3 runs to 14 residues. Germline-derived CDR1 and CDR2 are SGHVS and FQNEAQ. The CDR3 reads CASSEGTGWGAQYF.

This sequence joins TRBV29-1 and TRBJ1-2; lacking DNA, the TRBD1 call made by TCRdb goes unchecked. CDR1 is SQVTM, CDR2 ANQGSEA, per germline. This CDR3 is built from 12 residues. CDR3 protein: CSVVSGLYGYTF. Based on the CDR3 plus reference TRBV29-1 and TRBJ1-2, the full variable domain is SAVISQKPSRDICQRGTSLTIQCQVDSQVTMMFWYRQQPGQSLTLIATANQGSEATYESGFVIDKFPISRPNLTFSTLTVSNMSPEDSSIYLCSVVSGLYGYTFGSGTRLTVV.

The chain recombines TRBV5-1 with TRBJ2-5; without DNA, the TCRdb call of TRBD2 cannot be checked. CDR1 SGHRS and CDR2 YFSETQ come from the germline V gene. This CDR3 is built from 16 residues. The CDR3: CASSLEGLAKQETQYF. The full variable domain, with the rest looked up from reference TRBV5-1 and TRBJ2-5, is KAGVTQTPRYLIKTRGQQVTLSCSPISGHRSVSWYQQTPGQGLQFLFEYFSETQRNKGNFPGRFSGRQFSNSRSEMNVSTLELGDSALYLCASSLEGLAKQETQYFGPGTRLLVL.

The chain joins TRBV5-1 to TRBJ1-1. Germline CDR1 is SGHRS and CDR2 is YFSETQ. The CDR3 length is 12 residues. The CDR3 protein is CASRRMNTEAFF.

The V call is TRBV2, the J call TRBJ1-5. Germline values: CDR1 SNHLY, CDR2 FYNNEI. The CDR3 has 14 residues. The CDR3 is CASSDAGFGQPQHF.

The gene calls are TRBV20-1 and TRBJ1-5; checking the TCRdb D call of TRBD1 is not possible without DNA. In germline, CDR1 is DFQATT, CDR2 SNEGSKA (reference sequence). The CDR3 sequence is 15 residues long. The CDR3 sequence is CSASQGTANNQPQHF.